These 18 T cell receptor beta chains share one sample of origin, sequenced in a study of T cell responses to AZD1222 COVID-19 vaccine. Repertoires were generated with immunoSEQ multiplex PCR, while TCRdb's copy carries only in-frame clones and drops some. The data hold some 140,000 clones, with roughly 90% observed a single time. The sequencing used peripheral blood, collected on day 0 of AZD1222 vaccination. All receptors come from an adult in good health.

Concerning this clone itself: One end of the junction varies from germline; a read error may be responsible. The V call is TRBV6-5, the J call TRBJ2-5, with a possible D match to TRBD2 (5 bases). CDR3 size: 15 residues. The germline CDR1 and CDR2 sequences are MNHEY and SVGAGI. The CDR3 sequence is CASSYYTREAESQYF. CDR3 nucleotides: TGTGCCAGCAGTTACTATACTAGAGAGGCAGAGAGCCAGTACTTC.

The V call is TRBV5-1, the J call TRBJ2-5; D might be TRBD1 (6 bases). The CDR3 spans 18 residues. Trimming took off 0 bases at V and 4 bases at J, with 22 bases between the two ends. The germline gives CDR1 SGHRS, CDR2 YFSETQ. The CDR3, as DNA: TGCGCCAGCAGCTTGGGATTTAGGTTCGGACAGACGCGAGAGACCCAGTACTTC. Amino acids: CASSLGFRFGQTRETQYF. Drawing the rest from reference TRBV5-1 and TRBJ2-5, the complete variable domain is KAGVTQTPRYLIKTRGQQVTLSCSPISGHRSVSWYQQTPGQGLQFLFEYFSETQRNKGNFPGRFSGRQFSNSRSEMNVSTLELGDSALYLCASSLGFRFGQTRETQYFGPGTRLLVL.

Here the CDR3 DNA reads TGTGCCAGCAGTTCCTTTGGGGGAATGATGACGAACACTGAAGCTTTCTTT. Translating it yields CASSSFGGMMTNTEAFF. V is TRBV25-1 and J is TRBJ1-1; tentatively, D is TRBD1 (5 bases). V was shortened by 5 bases and J by 1 base, with 20 bases between the two germline ends. CDR3 length: 17 amino acids. CDR1 MGHDK and CDR2 SYGVNS come from the germline V gene.

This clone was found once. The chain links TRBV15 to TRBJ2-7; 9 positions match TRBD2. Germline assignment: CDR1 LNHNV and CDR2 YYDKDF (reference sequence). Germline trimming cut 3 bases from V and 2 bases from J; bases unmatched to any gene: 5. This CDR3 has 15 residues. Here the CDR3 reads CATSSQREVPYEQYF. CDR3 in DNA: TGTGCCACCAGCAGCCAGCGGGAGGTCCCCTACGAGCAGTACTTC.

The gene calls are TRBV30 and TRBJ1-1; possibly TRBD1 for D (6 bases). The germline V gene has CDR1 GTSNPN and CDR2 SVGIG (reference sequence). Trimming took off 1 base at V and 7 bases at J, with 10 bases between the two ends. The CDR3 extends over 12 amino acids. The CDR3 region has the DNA TGTGCCTGGAGTGAGAGGGGGGGTGAAGCTTTCTTT. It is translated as CAWSERGGEAFF.

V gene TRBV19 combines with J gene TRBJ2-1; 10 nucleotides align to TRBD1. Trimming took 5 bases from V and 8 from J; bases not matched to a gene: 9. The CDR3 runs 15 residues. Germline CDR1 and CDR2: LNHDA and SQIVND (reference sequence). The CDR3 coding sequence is TGTGCCAGTAGTTCAGGGGGACAGGGGCAGCATGAGCAGTTCTTC. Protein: CASSSGGQGQHEQFF.

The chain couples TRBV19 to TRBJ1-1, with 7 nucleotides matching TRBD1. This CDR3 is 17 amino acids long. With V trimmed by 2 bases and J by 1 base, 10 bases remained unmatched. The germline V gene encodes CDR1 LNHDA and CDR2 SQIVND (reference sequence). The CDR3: CASSISRTGAPNTEAFF. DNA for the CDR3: TGTGCCAGTAGTATAAGTAGGACAGGAGCCCCGAACACTGAAGCTTTCTTT. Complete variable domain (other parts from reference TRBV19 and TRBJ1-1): DGGITQSPKYLFRKEGQNVTLSCEQNLNHDAMYWYRQDPGQGLRLIYYSQIVNDFQKGDIAEGYSVSREKKESFPLTVTSAQKNPTAFYLCASSISRTGAPNTEAFFGQGTRLTVV.

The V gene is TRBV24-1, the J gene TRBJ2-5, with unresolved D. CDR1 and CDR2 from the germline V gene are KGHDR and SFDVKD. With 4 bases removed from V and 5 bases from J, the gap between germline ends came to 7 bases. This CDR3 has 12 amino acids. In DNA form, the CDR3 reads TGTGCCACCAGTGAGGGTCTGGAGACCCAGTACTTC. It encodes CATSEGLETQYF.

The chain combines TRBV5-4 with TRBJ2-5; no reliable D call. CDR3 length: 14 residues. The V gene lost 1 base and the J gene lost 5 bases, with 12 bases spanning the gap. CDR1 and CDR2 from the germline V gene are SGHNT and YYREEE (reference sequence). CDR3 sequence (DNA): TGTGCCAGCAGCTTGTCGTCCGATGGGGAGACCCAGTACTTC. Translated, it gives CASSLSSDGETQYF.

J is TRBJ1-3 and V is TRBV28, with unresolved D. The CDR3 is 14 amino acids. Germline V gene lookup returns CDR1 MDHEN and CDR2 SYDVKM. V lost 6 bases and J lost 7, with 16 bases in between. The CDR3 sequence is CASRQGGHRNTIYF. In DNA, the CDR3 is TGTGCCAGCAGGCAAGGTGGGCATCGGAACACCATATATTTT.

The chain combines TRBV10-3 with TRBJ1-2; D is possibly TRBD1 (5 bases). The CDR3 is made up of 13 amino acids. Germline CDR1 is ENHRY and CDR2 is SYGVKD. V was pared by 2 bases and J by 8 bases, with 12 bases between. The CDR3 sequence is CAISEGGAGGYTF. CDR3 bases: TGTGCCATCAGTGAGGGAGGGGCAGGGGGCTACACCTTC.

The chain's CDR3 is CASSFQTYGYTF. CDR3 nucleotides: TGTGCCAGCAGCTTCCAGACCTATGGCTACACCTTC. V gene TRBV7-9 combines with J gene TRBJ1-2, with D uncertain. The CDR3 covers 12 residues. The V end was cut by 3 bases, the J end by 4 bases, with 6 bases between. Germline CDR1 and CDR2: SEHNR and FQNEAQ (reference sequence).

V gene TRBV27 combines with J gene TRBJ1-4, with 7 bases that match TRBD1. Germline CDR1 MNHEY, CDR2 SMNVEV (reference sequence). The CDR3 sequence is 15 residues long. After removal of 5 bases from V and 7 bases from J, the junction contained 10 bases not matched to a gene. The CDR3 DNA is TGTGCCAGCAGTGACCTACAGGGGTTGGGTGAAAAACTGTTTTTT. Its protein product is CASSDLQGLGEKLFF.

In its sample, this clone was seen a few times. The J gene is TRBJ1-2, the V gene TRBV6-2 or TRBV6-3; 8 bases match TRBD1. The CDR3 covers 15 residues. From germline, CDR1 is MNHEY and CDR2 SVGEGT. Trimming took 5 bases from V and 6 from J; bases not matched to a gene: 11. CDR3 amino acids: CASSPGQARLDGYTF. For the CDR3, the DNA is TGTGCCAGCAGTCCGGGACAGGCAAGACTAGATGGCTACACCTTC.

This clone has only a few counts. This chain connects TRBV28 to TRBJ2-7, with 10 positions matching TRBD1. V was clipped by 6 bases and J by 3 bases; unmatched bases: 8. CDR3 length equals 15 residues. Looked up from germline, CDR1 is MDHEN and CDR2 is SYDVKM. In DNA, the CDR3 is TGTGCCAGCAGCCTCGGGACAGGGGCCTTCTACGAGCAGTACTTC. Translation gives CASSLGTGAFYEQYF.

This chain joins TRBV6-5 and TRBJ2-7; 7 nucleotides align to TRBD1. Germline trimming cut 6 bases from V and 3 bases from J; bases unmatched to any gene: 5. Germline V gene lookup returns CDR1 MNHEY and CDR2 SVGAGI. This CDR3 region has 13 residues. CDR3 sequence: CASRFRDSYEQYF. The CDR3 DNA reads TGTGCCAGCAGATTCCGGGACAGCTACGAGCAGTACTTC.

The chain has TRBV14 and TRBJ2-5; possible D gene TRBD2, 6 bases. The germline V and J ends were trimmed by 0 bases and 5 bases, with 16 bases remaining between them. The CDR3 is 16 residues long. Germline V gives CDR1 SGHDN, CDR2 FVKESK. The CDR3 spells CASSQERGVRDETQYF. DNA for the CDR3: TGTGCCAGCAGCCAAGAACGCGGGGTAAGGGACGAGACCCAGTACTTC.

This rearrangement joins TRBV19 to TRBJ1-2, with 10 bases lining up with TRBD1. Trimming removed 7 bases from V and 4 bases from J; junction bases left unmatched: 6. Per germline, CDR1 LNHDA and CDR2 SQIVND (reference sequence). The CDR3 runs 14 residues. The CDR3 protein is CASTLGQGSYGYTF. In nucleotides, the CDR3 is TGTGCCAGTACCCTGGGACAGGGGAGCTATGGCTACACCTTC.